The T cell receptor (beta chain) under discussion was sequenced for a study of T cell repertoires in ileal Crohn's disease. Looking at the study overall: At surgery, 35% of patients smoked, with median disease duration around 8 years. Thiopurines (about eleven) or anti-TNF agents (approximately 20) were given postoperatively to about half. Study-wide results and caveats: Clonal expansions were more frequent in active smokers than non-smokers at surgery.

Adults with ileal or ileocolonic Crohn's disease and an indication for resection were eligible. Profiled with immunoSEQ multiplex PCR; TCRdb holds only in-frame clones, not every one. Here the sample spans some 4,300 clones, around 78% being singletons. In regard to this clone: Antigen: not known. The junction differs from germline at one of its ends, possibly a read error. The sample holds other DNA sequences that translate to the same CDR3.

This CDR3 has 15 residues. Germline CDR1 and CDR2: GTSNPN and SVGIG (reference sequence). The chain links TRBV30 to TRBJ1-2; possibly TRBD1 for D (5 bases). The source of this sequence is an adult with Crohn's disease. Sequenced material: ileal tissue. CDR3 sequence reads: CAWSVGGGANYGYTF. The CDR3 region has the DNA TGCGCCTGGAGTGTTGGGGGGGGAGCTAACTATGGCTACACCTTC. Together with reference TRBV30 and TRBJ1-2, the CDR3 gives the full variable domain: SQTIHQWPATLVQPVGSPLSLECTVEGTSNPNLYWYRQAAGRGLQLLFYSVGIGQISSEVPQNLSASRPQDRQFILSSKKLLLSDSGFYLCAWSVGGGANYGYTFGSGTRLTVV.